The 30 T cell receptor beta chains below come from one sample, sequenced in a study of graft-versus-host responses after intestinal transplantation. The protocol was immunoSEQ multiplex PCR, while the TCRdb copy is restricted to in-frame clones and leaves out a portion. This repertoire shows fewer than 10,000 clones, approximately 77% found once; its top ten account for around 21%. From the graft tissue, intraepithelial and lamina propria lymphocytes were released through processing. The sequenced sample was ileum tissue, obtained 450 to 480 days after intestinal transplantation. The receptors here all came from a human patient who received an intestinal transplant, so some T cells may come from the graft donor.

The chain carries TRBV9 and TRBJ2-2, with TRBD1 as a possible D gene (5 bases). V was shortened by 0 bases and J by 6 bases, with 12 bases between the two germline ends. The CDR3 loop spans 15 amino acids. CDR1 is SGDLS, CDR2 YYNGEE, per germline. The CDR3 is CASSVVGEVAGELFF. CDR3 nucleotide sequence: TGTGCCAGCAGCGTAGTAGGGGAAGTAGCCGGGGAGCTGTTTTTT.

J is TRBJ2-1 and V is TRBV14; the D gene is possibly TRBD2 (7 bases). Trimming removed 1 base from V and 5 bases from J, with 12 bases in between. CDR3 length: 15 amino acids. Looked up from germline, CDR1 is SGHDN and CDR2 is FVKESK. The CDR3 DNA follows: TGTGCCAGCAGCCAAGTGGCGGGGGCCCACAATGAGCAGTTCTTC. Encoded protein: CASSQVAGAHNEQFF.

On this clone itself: This sample includes further DNA sequences coding for the same CDR3. The rearrangement joins TRBV6-1 to TRBJ2-3; 10 bases agree with TRBD2. The CDR3 is 13 residues long. V lost 6 bases and J lost 4; bases outside the gene matches: 1. Germline loops: CDR1 MNHNS, CDR2 SASEGT. This CDR3 is CASRGTSADTQYF. The CDR3, as DNA: TGTGCCAGCAGAGGGACTAGCGCAGATACGCAGTATTTT.

In DNA, the CDR3 is TGTGCCAGCAGCTTGGCGCGCACAGATACGCAGTATTTT. It codes for CASSLARTDTQYF. The V call is TRBV5-8, the J call TRBJ2-3; D unresolved. CDR1 is SGHTS and CDR2 is YDEGEE in the germline V gene. The CDR3 extends over 13 amino acids. The V end lost 0 bases, the J end lost 1 base, and 3 bases lay between the germline ends.

J is TRBJ1-1 and V is TRBV6-5, with no clear D. CDR3 length equals 12 residues. With 8 bases removed from V and 1 base from J, the gap between germline ends came to 8 bases. Germline values: CDR1 MNHEY, CDR2 SVGAGI. CDR3 coding DNA: TGTGCCAGCGGGTATCGGAACACTGAAGCTTTCTTT. Amino acids: CASGYRNTEAFF.

V is TRBV15 and J is TRBJ1-4, with 7 positions matching TRBD1. J gave up 7 bases and V 6 bases, and 11 bases lay outside the gene matches. This CDR3 comprises 15 residues. The germline CDR1 and CDR2 sequences are LNHNV and YYDKDF (reference sequence). CDR3 residues: CATSPGQVGGEKLFF. In DNA form, the CDR3 reads TGTGCCACCAGTCCAGGACAGGTGGGGGGTGAAAAACTGTTTTTT.

V is TRBV2 and J is TRBJ1-1; D is undetermined. The CDR3 sequence is 12 residues long. Trimming pared 5 bases from V and 5 bases from J, leaving 9 bases between. Germline V gives CDR1 SNHLY, CDR2 FYNNEI. CDR3 coding DNA: TGTGCCAGCAGTCAGGAGCGGACTGAAGCTTTCTTT. Translation gives CASSQERTEAFF.

J is TRBJ1-3 and V is TRBV9; no firm D call. The V gene's germline CDR1 is SGDLS and CDR2 YYNGEE. Trimming stripped 4 bases from V and 0 bases from J, with 5 bases between. The CDR3 totals 13 residues. For the CDR3, the DNA is TGTGCCAGCAGCACTAGCTCTGGAAACACCATATATTTT. It translates to CASSTSSGNTIYF.

This chain uses TRBV6-1 with TRBJ2-5; possibly TRBD2 for D (6 bases). V lost 10 bases and J 2 bases, leaving 17 bases between the germline ends. In germline, CDR1 is MNHNS, CDR2 SASEGT. CDR3 length: 14 residues. Here the CDR3 DNA reads TGTGCCACTTCGGTGGGGGGTGGGCAAGAGACCCAGTACTTC. Translation gives CATSVGGGQETQYF.

This clone was seen a single time. The chain has TRBV5-4 and TRBJ2-3, with a weak D call TRBD1 (6 bases). CDR1 and CDR2 (germline): SGHNT, YYREEE (reference sequence). The CDR3 runs 15 residues. Deletions cut 5 bases from V and 7 bases from J, with 20 bases between. The CDR3 bases are TGTGCCAGCAGACCGGACAGAAACTCTAGAAATACGCAGTATTTT. Translated: CASRPDRNSRNTQYF.

The chain is built from TRBV4-2 and TRBJ2-3, with 11 bases matching TRBD1. The CDR3 loop spans 20 amino acids. V lost 0 bases and J lost 4; bases outside the gene matches: 15. CDR1 is LGHNA and CDR2 is YNFKEQ in the germline V gene. The CDR3 region is CASSQDLGTGGIESADTQYF. The CDR3 DNA sequence: TGTGCCAGCAGCCAAGATCTCGGGACAGGGGGAATAGAGAGCGCAGATACGCAGTATTTT.

This chain connects TRBV7-9 to TRBJ1-6; D remains unclear. Germline CDR1 is SEHNR and CDR2 is FQNEAQ (reference sequence). This CDR3 has 13 amino acids. V lost 6 bases and J 10 bases, leaving 13 bases between the germline ends. The DNA for the CDR3 is TGTGCCAGCAGGATTGGGGTAGGGTCACCCCTCCACTTT. Its protein product is CASRIGVGSPLHF.

The gene calls are TRBV4-2 and TRBJ2-1; D not certain. The CDR3 runs to 12 residues. CDR1 is LGHNA and CDR2 is YNFKEQ in the germline V gene. Trimming left V 3 bases short and J 7 bases short, with 7 bases between. The CDR3 spells CASSQLVNEQFF. CDR3 sequence (DNA): TGTGCCAGCAGCCAGTTGGTAAATGAGCAGTTCTTC.

The CDR3 region is CATLLENHEQFF. The CDR3 coding sequence is TGTGCCACCTTACTAGAAAATCATGAGCAGTTCTTC. The gene calls are TRBV21-1 and TRBJ2-1; the table's D call, TRBD2, has no DNA check behind it. TRBV21-1 is a listed pseudogene. The CDR3 totals 12 residues.

This clone appeared once. V is TRBV5-5 and J is TRBJ2-2; TRBD1 or TRBD2 may be the D gene (7 bases each). This CDR3 comprises 15 residues. Germline CDR1 is SGHKS and CDR2 is YYEKEE (reference sequence). V was trimmed by 4 bases and J by 7 bases, leaving 17 bases between them. The CDR3 DNA is TGTGCCAGCAGCACCAAGACAGGGAGGGACGGGGAGCTGTTTTTT. Protein product: CASSTKTGRDGELFF.

The V gene is TRBV6-1, the J gene TRBJ2-4; a possible D gene is TRBD1 (6 bases). CDR1 and CDR2 (germline): MNHNS, SASEGT. The V and J ends lost 8 bases and 7 bases respectively, with 15 bases between them. The CDR3 runs 13 residues. CDR3 DNA sequence: TGTGCCAGCGGGACACACCAAGGTAACATTCAGTACTTC. This translates into CASGTHQGNIQYF.

This clone was detected only a few times. The chain has TRBV5-1 and TRBJ2-5; D may be TRBD2 (7 bases). The CDR3 length is 14 residues. CDR1 SGHRS and CDR2 YFSETQ come from the germline V gene. The V gene lost 7 bases and the J gene lost 1 base, with 14 bases spanning the gap. CDR3 sequence (DNA): TGCGCCAGCGCGAGGGGGGGATCCCAAGAGACCCAGTACTTC. Amino acid sequence: CASARGGSQETQYF.

This rearrangement joins TRBV28 to TRBJ1-1, with a weak D call TRBD1 (5 bases). In germline, CDR1 is MDHEN, CDR2 SYDVKM. V was clipped by 4 bases and J by 1 base, with 16 bases between them. This CDR3 region has 16 residues. The CDR3 nucleotides are TGTGCCAGCAGTTCTGGTGGGGGATTTTGGAACACTGAAGCTTTCTTT. As protein: CASSSGGGFWNTEAFF.

This rearrangement joins TRBV6-4 to TRBJ2-5; D not resolved. Per the germline V gene, CDR1 is MRHNA and CDR2 is SNTAGT. Trimming took 2 bases from V and 0 from J, leaving 4 bases between them. This CDR3 comprises 13 residues. In DNA form, the CDR3 reads TGTGCCAGCAGTGACCAGTACCAAGAGACCCAGTACTTC. This encodes CASSDQYQETQYF.

For the CDR3, the DNA is TGTGCCAGCACCCCCCGGGGCTACAATGAGCAGTTCTTC. Its translation is CASTPRGYNEQFF. The gene calls are TRBV2 and TRBJ2-1; possible D gene TRBD2, 5 bases. This CDR3 is built from 13 residues. V dropped 7 bases and J dropped 3 bases, with 10 bases sitting between them. Per germline, CDR1 SNHLY and CDR2 FYNNEI.

The genes are TRBV15 and TRBJ2-3; 8 bases are shared with TRBD2. The CDR3 sequence is 15 residues long. The J segment lost 1 base and the V segment lost 0 bases, leaving 0 bases of the junction unmatched. Germline V gives CDR1 LNHNV, CDR2 YYDKDF (reference sequence). CDR3 in amino acids: CATSRERGGTDTQYF. CDR3 coding DNA: TGTGCCACCAGCAGAGAGCGGGGGGGCACAGATACGCAGTATTTT.

The chain recombines TRBV2 with TRBJ1-6; unclear D gene. Germline V gene sequence: CDR1 SNHLY, CDR2 FYNNEI. This CDR3 is 12 amino acids long. V lost 1 base, J lost 17 bases, and 12 bases lay in between. The CDR3 region is CASSEDNRQVHF. Here the CDR3 DNA reads TGTGCCAGCAGTGAAGATAATCGGCAGGTCCACTTT. The full variable domain, completed using reference TRBV2 and TRBJ1-6, is EPEVTQTPSHQVTQMGQEVILRCVPISNHLYFYWYRQILGQKVEFLVSFYNNEISEKSEIFDDQFSVERPDGSNFTLKIRSTKLEDSAMYFCASSEDNRQVHFGNGTRLTVT.

V is TRBV19 and J is TRBJ2-1; 7 bases are shared with TRBD1. J gave up 6 bases and V 3 bases, and 5 bases lay outside the gene matches. The length of the CDR3 is 14 residues. Germline lookup yields CDR1 LNHDA and CDR2 SQIVND (reference sequence). CDR3: CASSMMAGGNEQFF. Written as DNA, the CDR3 is TGTGCCAGTAGTATGATGGCAGGGGGCAATGAGCAGTTCTTC.

This clone was observed a single time. At one end the junction does not follow the germline gene, possibly because of a read error. Other DNA sequences of this sample code for an identical CDR3. V gene TRBV6-1 combines with J gene TRBJ2-7; D is unresolved. The CDR3 has 13 amino acids. In germline, CDR1 is MNHNS, CDR2 SASEGT. CDR3 amino acids: CASSEPSSYEQYF. The CDR3 DNA is TGTGCTAGCAGTGAACCCAGCTCCTACGAGCAGTACTTC.

The V gene is TRBV6-1, the J gene TRBJ2-6; D remains unclear. The CDR3 has 15 amino acids. Germline V gives CDR1 MNHNS, CDR2 SASEGT. Trimming removed 1 base at V and 0 bases at J, with 4 bases between. The CDR3 protein is CASSEGSSGANVLTF. The CDR3 DNA reads as TGTGCCAGCAGTGAAGGCAGCTCTGGGGCCAACGTCCTGACTTTC.

The chain combines TRBV11-2 with TRBJ2-1; 12 bases align to TRBD2. V trimming: 0 bases; J trimming: 3 bases; junction bases outside the gene matches: 6. Germline loops: CDR1 SGHAT, CDR2 FQNNGV. There are 18 residues in the CDR3. In nucleotides, the CDR3 is TGTGCCAGCAGCTTAGAACTAGCGGGGGGACCGAACTACAATGAGCAGTTCTTC. Residues: CASSLELAGGPNYNEQFF.

The chain links TRBV4-2 to TRBJ2-3; TRBD2 aligns across 11 bases. The V and J ends lost 0 bases and 2 bases, in that order; junction bases with no gene match: 4. The CDR3 has 17 amino acids. Germline V lookup: CDR1 LGHNA, CDR2 YNFKEQ. The CDR3 here is CASSQDLAGGNTDTQYF. CDR3 nucleotide sequence: TGTGCCAGCAGCCAAGATCTAGCGGGGGGAAACACAGATACGCAGTATTTT.

The V and J genes are TRBV7-9 and TRBJ2-3; 12 bases align to TRBD2. Germline lookup yields CDR1 SEHNR and CDR2 FQNEAQ (reference sequence). V gave up 4 bases and J gave up 0 bases; unmatched junction bases: 5. The CDR3 has 17 residues. The CDR3 protein is CASSSTSGGRSTDTQYF. CDR3 DNA sequence: TGTGCCAGCAGCTCAACTAGCGGGGGGCGCAGCACAGATACGCAGTATTTT.

V usage is TRBV2 and J usage is TRBJ1-2; D is ambiguous. CDR1 SNHLY and CDR2 FYNNEI come from the germline V gene. There are 13 residues in the CDR3. Trimming cost V 2 bases and J 5 bases, with 9 bases left between them. The CDR3 spells CASSERQVYGYTF. As DNA, the CDR3 is TGTGCCAGCAGTGAAAGGCAGGTTTATGGCTACACCTTC.

The rearrangement joins TRBV11-1 to TRBJ2-7; D is possibly TRBD1 (6 bases). With 1 base removed from V and 2 bases from J, the gap between germline ends came to 9 bases. Germline V gene lookup returns CDR1 SGHAT and CDR2 FQDESV (reference sequence). This CDR3 is 14 amino acids long. The CDR3 protein is CASSLGGLPYEQYF. DNA of the CDR3: TGTGCCAGCAGCTTAGGGGGGCTTCCCTACGAGCAGTACTTC. Full variable domain (outside the CDR3, taken from reference TRBV11-1 and TRBJ2-7): EAEVAQSPRYKITEKSQAVAFWCDPISGHATLYWYRQILGQGPELLVQFQDESVVDDSQLPKDRFSAERLKGVDSTLKIQPAELGDSAMYLCASSLGGLPYEQYFGPGTRLTVT.